This T cell receptor beta chain comes out of a study of control samples from healthy donors and cancer patients. The assay was immunoSEQ multiplex PCR, and TCRdb's table has in-frame clones only and misses some. The repertoire holds about 160,000 clones, with nearly 96% as singletons. The germline CDR1 and CDR2 sequences are SNHLY and FYNNEI. V was trimmed by 3 bases and J by 2 bases, leaving 11 bases between them. The CDR3 has 16 amino acids. Material: blood. The V and J genes are TRBV2 and TRBJ1-6; D not resolved. The clonotype was recovered from a woman in her 30s in good health. The CDR3 nucleotides read TGTGCCAGCAGTGAGGGCCGAGGCACCTATAATTCACCCCTCCACTTT. Amino acid sequence: CASSEGRGTYNSPLHF.